Given below is one T cell receptor beta chain in context. These data come from a study of blood T cell repertoires in COVID-19. As for the study in general: Sites across the United States, Italy and Spain contributed samples from acute and convalescent COVID-19.

Study processing details: Researchers report that nucleated cell counts were estimated from reference gene primer amplification. Libraries were prepared by immunoSEQ multiplex PCR; TCRdb keeps only in-frame clonotypes and omits some of them. That table is the source of V, J and clone size, and D and trimming were worked out from the DNA. In the table there are 260,000 or so clones, 80% to 90% of which are singletons. The CDR3 runs 16 residues. Two negative PCRs, clearance, or symptom resolution characterized the recovered Cohort 3 donors. The specimen was PBMCs or T cells enriched from blood (not recorded which). This sequence originates from a man aged 18 to 30 who had recovered from COVID-19. V and J are TRBV21-1 and TRBJ2-1; the D call in the table, TRBD1, was not verified against the DNA. TRBV21-1 represents a pseudogene. CDR3 DNA: TGTGCCAGCAGCAAAGGTGGGGGCCTATTATACAATGAGCAGTTCTTC. Its protein is CASSKGGGLLYNEQFF.